This T cell receptor beta chain is from a study of control samples from healthy donors and cancer patients. The J segment lost 5 bases and the V segment lost 2 bases, leaving 12 bases of the junction unmatched. This CDR3 contains 17 residues. Germline V lookup: CDR1 SGHTA, CDR2 FQGTGA. The count of this clone is one. Clones were sequenced by immunoSEQ multiplex PCR, and TCRdb holds only the in-frame ones, with some missing. The profile shows 70,000 to 100,000 clones, about 90% of them singletons. The sample taken for sequencing was PBMCs. The receptor's source is a woman aged 55-69 years with head and neck cancer. The J gene is TRBJ2-7, the V gene TRBV7-3; 10 bases line up with TRBD2. DNA for the CDR3: TGTGCCAGCAGCTTAGAAACTAGCGGGGCCCTTTGGCACGAGCAGTACTTC. This sequence encodes CASSLETSGALWHEQYF.